One and the same sample provided the 10 T cell receptor beta chains below, sequenced in a study of identical twins. TCRdb reprocessed the 5' RACE reads via MiXCR and lists one record per CDR3 protein. There are 540,000 or so distinct CDR3 sequences in the sample; under 25% occur only once, and 0.45% to 0.5% lies in the top ten. This sample was shared with a second study, whose subject was yellow fever vaccine responses in identical twins.

The sequencing input was CD4+ T cells sorted from blood. These receptors originate from a woman between 18 and 30 years old in good health.

This clonotype was recorded a few times. J is TRBJ2-2 and V is TRBV28; 10 bases align to TRBD1. Germline CDR1 and CDR2: MDHEN and SYDVKM. This CDR3 contains 15 residues. The V and J ends lost 6 bases and 5 bases, in that order; junction bases with no gene match: 6. CDR3 residues: CASRPDRGRTGELFF. The DNA of the CDR3 is TGTGCCAGCAGGCCCGACAGGGGGCGGACCGGGGAGCTGTTTTTT.

This clonotype has a handful of counts. CDR3 in DNA: TGTGCTAGTGGCCTCGGGCCGGGAAACACAGATACGCAGTATTTT. Its protein is CASGLGPGNTDTQYF. The chain links TRBV12-5 to TRBJ2-3; weak D call: TRBD2 (5 bases). The CDR3 runs 15 residues. V was clipped by 6 bases and J by 2 bases, with 15 bases between them. Germline-derived CDR1 and CDR2 are LGHNT and FRNRAP.

This clonotype showed up many times. CDR3 sequence reads: CASSLDRRLALPFF. DNA of the CDR3: TGTGCCAGCAGCTTAGATCGTAGACTAGCGCTGCCGTTCTTC. V and J are TRBV11-2 and TRBJ2-1, with TRBD2 identical over 8 bases. Germline assignment: CDR1 SGHAT and CDR2 FQNNGV. The junction had 10 bases not matched to a gene; V was cut back by 0 bases and J by 15 bases. The CDR3 is 14 amino acids.

This clonotype was picked up a small number of times. The genes are TRBV6-1 and TRBJ2-6, with TRBD2 matching 8 bases. This CDR3 region has 17 residues. From germline, CDR1 is MNHNS and CDR2 SASEGT. Trimming took 5 bases from V and 0 from J; bases not matched to a gene: 6. As DNA, the CDR3 is TGTGCCAGCAGTCTAACGGGGGGGAGCTCTGGGGCCAACGTCCTGACTTTC. Residues: CASSLTGGSSGANVLTF.

With respect to this clonotype: One end of the junction does not line up with germline, which may come from a read error. The chain employs TRBV5-8 and TRBJ2-3; the D gene is possibly TRBD2 (6 bases). Germline CDR1 SGHTS, CDR2 YDEGEE. The CDR3 has 16 residues. Here the CDR3 reads CAISLEGIRPTDTQYF. The CDR3 coding sequence is TGTGCCATCAGCTTGGAGGGGATCCGTCCTACAGATACGCAGTATTTT.

This clonotype has more than one count but fewer than ten. The CDR3 DNA is TGTGCCAGCAGCTTACCAGAAAAGATTGAGCAGTACTTC. This codes for CASSLPEKIEQYF. The V gene is TRBV7-8, the J gene TRBJ2-7; D gene uncertain. There are 13 residues in the CDR3. Germline V gives CDR1 SGHVS, CDR2 FQNEAQ. Between the trimmed V and J ends, which lost 2 bases and 7 bases, there was a span of 12 bases.

CDR3 DNA sequence: TGCGCCAGCAGCCCGGGACAGGCCGGGCCCGGGGAGCTGTTTTTT. Translating gives CASSPGQAGPGELFF. The gene calls are TRBV4-1 and TRBJ2-2; 8 nucleotides agree with TRBD1. Germline V gene data show CDR1 as MGHRA and CDR2 as YSYEKL. V was clipped by 4 bases and J by 6 bases; unmatched bases: 7. The CDR3 has 15 residues.

The V call is TRBV7-2, the J call TRBJ2-1; 8 bases agree with TRBD2. Germline V CDR1 and CDR2: SGHTA, FQGNSA. CDR3 length: 16 residues. Trimming at V came to 0 bases and at J to 2 bases, leaving 3 bases not matched to a gene. This CDR3 is CASSLATGGTYNEQFF. CDR3 DNA sequence: TGTGCCAGCAGCTTAGCTACGGGGGGGACCTACAATGAGCAGTTCTTC.

This clonotype was detected only a few times. This chain joins TRBV28 and TRBJ1-6; D call uncertain. The germline V gene has CDR1 MDHEN and CDR2 SYDVKM. Trimming stripped 3 bases from V and 8 bases from J, with 17 bases between. The CDR3 is 16 residues long. CDR3 sequence reads: CASSLNGYAGYSPLHF. CDR3 nucleotide sequence: TGTGCCAGCAGTTTGAATGGGTATGCCGGGTATTCACCCCTCCACTTT.

This clonotype was detected only a few times. The chain combines TRBV10-3 with TRBJ2-7; 9 nucleotides line up with TRBD1. After removal of 4 bases from V and 6 bases from J, the junction contained 7 bases not matched to a gene. Germline CDR1 is ENHRY and CDR2 is SYGVKD. CDR3 length: 14 residues. CDR3 amino acids: CAISGTGETGEQYF. The CDR3 region has the DNA TGTGCCATCAGTGGGACAGGGGAAACGGGCGAGCAGTACTTC.